Listed here are 11 T cell receptor beta chains from one sample, sequenced in a study of OX40 agonist ivuxolimab in advanced cancers. Data came from immunoSEQ multiplex PCR; TCRdb stores just in-frame clones and leaves some out. The sample has over 85,000 clones; about 92% are singletons. Material: CD4+ or CD8+ T cells sorted from blood, obtained in a trial of the OX40 agonist ivuxolimab. Receptors originate from an adult with an advanced solid tumor such as melanoma, head and neck, liver or kidney cancer.

CDR3 nucleotide sequence: TGTGCCAGCAGTGATCAGGGCTACGAGCAGTACTTC. Translated, it gives CASSDQGYEQYF. This rearrangement joins TRBV6-1 to TRBJ2-7, with a weak D call TRBD1 (5 bases). V lost 3 bases, J lost 3 bases, and 6 bases lay in between. Germline CDR1 is MNHNS and CDR2 is SASEGT. The length of the CDR3 is 12 residues.

This sequence joins TRBV4-3 and TRBJ2-1; D might be TRBD1 (6 bases). Trimming removed 4 bases from V and 11 bases from J, with 15 bases in between. This CDR3 comprises 13 residues. Germline CDR1 is LGHNA and CDR2 is YSLEER. This chain's CDR3 is CASSRNRVSQQFF. CDR3 nucleotide sequence: TGCGCCAGCAGCCGGAACAGGGTATCTCAGCAGTTCTTC.

The rearrangement uses TRBV11-3 and TRBJ2-3; D unclear. CDR3 length: 12 amino acids. Germline CDR1 SGHNT, CDR2 YENEEA. Trimming shortened V by 3 bases and J by 7 bases, and 8 bases separated the two germline ends. The CDR3 DNA reads TGTGCCAGCAGCTTCAACGCGAATACGCAGTATTTT. Protein sequence: CASSFNANTQYF.

This chain links TRBV7-9 with TRBJ1-4; D remains unclear. This CDR3 is 16 amino acids long. CDR1 is SEHNR, CDR2 FQNEAQ, per germline (reference sequence). V gave up 5 bases and J gave up 0 bases, with 13 bases separating them. The CDR3 DNA follows: TGTGCCAGCAGCCCCCCCGAAGATGCAACTAATGAAAAACTGTTTTTT. This translates into CASSPPEDATNEKLFF.

The V and J genes are TRBV9 and TRBJ2-7; D gene unclear. CDR1 and CDR2 from the germline V gene are SGDLS and YYNGEE. This CDR3 is 13 amino acids long. Trimming left V 0 bases short and J 3 bases short, with 7 bases between. CDR3 sequence reads: CASSVGWGYEQYF. For the CDR3, the DNA is TGTGCCAGCAGCGTAGGGTGGGGCTACGAGCAGTACTTC.

The genes are TRBV30 and TRBJ2-7; D is perhaps TRBD2 (5 bases). CDR1 GTSNPN and CDR2 SVGIG come from the germline V gene (reference sequence). This CDR3 has 13 residues. The germline V and J ends were trimmed by 2 bases and 5 bases, with 13 bases remaining between them. The CDR3 region is CAWSSGIVDEQYF. The CDR3 nucleotides read TGTGCCTGGAGTTCGGGGATCGTCGACGAGCAGTACTTC.

The chain uses TRBV15 and TRBJ2-7; D not certain. Germline V gene sequence: CDR1 LNHNV, CDR2 YYDKDF (reference sequence). V was trimmed by 0 bases and J by 1 base, leaving 7 bases between them. The CDR3 has 14 amino acids. The CDR3: CATSRDADSYEQYF. The CDR3 DNA follows: TGTGCCACCAGCAGAGATGCGGATTCCTACGAGCAGTACTTC.

The chain carries TRBV7-6 and TRBJ2-7; the match to TRBD2 covers 12 bases. Per germline, CDR1 SGHVS and CDR2 FNYEAQ. CDR3 length: 15 residues. V lost 5 bases, J lost 3 bases, and 5 bases stayed unmatched. The CDR3 loop is CASSPPTSGGYEQYF. The CDR3 nucleotides read TGTGCCAGCAGCCCCCCGACTAGCGGGGGCTACGAGCAGTACTTC. Variable domain in full (rest from reference TRBV7-6 and TRBJ2-7): GAGVSQSPRYKVTKRGQDVALRCDPISGHVSLYWYRQALGQGPEFLTYFNYEAQQDKSGLPNDRFSAERPEGSISTLTIQRTEQRDSAMYRCASSPPTSGGYEQYFGPGTRLTVT.

The V and J genes are TRBV28 and TRBJ2-7; D not resolved. V lost 5 bases and J 0 bases, leaving 2 bases between the germline ends. This CDR3 is built from 11 residues. Germline assignment: CDR1 MDHEN and CDR2 SYDVKM. The CDR3 spells CASSDSYEQYF. The CDR3 bases are TGTGCCAGCAGTGACTCCTACGAGCAGTACTTC.

The rearrangement uses TRBV7-2 and TRBJ1-1; no clear D. Per the germline V gene, CDR1 is SGHTA and CDR2 is FQGNSA. The CDR3 extends over 15 amino acids. V lost 2 bases to trimming and J lost 5 bases, with 15 bases between them. DNA for the CDR3: TGTGCCAGCAGCTTATCAGGACCCGTGCAAACTGAAGCTTTCTTT. Its protein product is CASSLSGPVQTEAFF.

The chain couples TRBV2 to TRBJ1-5; D possibly corresponds to TRBD1 (5 bases). Germline V CDR1 and CDR2: SNHLY, FYNNEI. The V gene lost 6 bases and the J gene lost 4 bases, with 19 bases spanning the gap. The CDR3 length is 16 residues. The CDR3: CASSSSGHLGNQPQHF. The DNA of the CDR3 is TGTGCCAGCAGCAGCTCCGGACACCTTGGGAATCAGCCCCAGCATTTT.